The clone carrying this TCR beta chain was recorded a few times. The sample's time point: pre-sensitization, week 0. The treatment is: therapeutic diphenylcyclopropenone sensitization with weekly scalp DPC. This specimen comes from a study of human T cells and chemical hapten exposure. MiXCR, applied by TCRdb to the RACE reads, yields one record per CDR3 protein. Altogether about 250,000 distinct CDR3 sequences are present, 7.5% to 9% being singletons, with the ten largest covering 1.2%. The CDR3 spans 14 residues. Deletions cut 0 bases from V and 4 bases from J, with 9 bases between. CDR1 is KGHSH and CDR2 is LQKENI in the germline V gene.

The chain couples TRBV18 to TRBJ2-5; possibly TRBD1 for D (5 bases). Source: whole blood, taken in connection with sensitization to the hapten diphenylcyclopropenone (DPC). The origin of this receptor is a man between 18 and 35 years old with alopecia areata. Some clones in this sample may be carry-over from other donors' samples. In DNA, the CDR3 is TGTGCCAGCTCACCACCGGAAGGGGTAGAGACCCAGTACTTC. Its translation is CASSPPEGVETQYF.